This passage covers 24 T cell receptor beta chains from one sample sequenced in a study of control samples from healthy donors and cancer patients. Method: immunoSEQ multiplex PCR; TCRdb's copy keeps in-frame clones and lacks some. The table has 160,000 or so clones, 93% seen once. Material for sequencing was blood. The receptor set was obtained from a man in his fifties in good health.

The CDR3 bases are TGTGCCAGCAGTTATCAGTCCCTCTCCTATAATTCACCCCTCCACTTT. It yields the protein CASSYQSLSYNSPLHF. This chain connects TRBV6-6 to TRBJ1-6; no firm D call. Per germline, CDR1 MNHNY and CDR2 SVGAGI (reference sequence). The CDR3 covers 16 residues. Trimming removed 3 bases at V and 0 bases at J, with 9 bases between.

This CDR3 reads CASRGNKQEQYF. The CDR3 DNA sequence: TGTGCCAGCAGAGGGAACAAACAAGAGCAGTACTTC. The chain employs TRBV27 and TRBJ2-7; D not resolved. This CDR3 region has 12 residues. With 6 bases removed from V and 7 bases from J, the gap between germline ends came to 13 bases. The V gene's germline CDR1 is MNHEY and CDR2 SMNVEV (reference sequence).

V gene TRBV10-3 combines with J gene TRBJ2-7, with TRBD2 identical over 10 bases. The germline gives CDR1 ENHRY, CDR2 SYGVKD. The CDR3 contains 14 residues. After removal of 6 bases from V and 1 base from J, the junction contained 3 bases not matched to a gene. In nucleotides, the CDR3 is TGTGCCATCAGGGGGACTAGCGTTTCCTACGAGCAGTACTTC. Translating gives CAIRGTSVSYEQYF.

The V and J genes are TRBV19 and TRBJ1-1; the D is unclear. The germline V gene has CDR1 LNHDA and CDR2 SQIVND (reference sequence). V lost 4 bases and J lost 4, with 13 bases in between. The CDR3 consists of 14 residues. CDR3 coding DNA: TGTGCCAGTAGTAGAGCACCCGAGGTCACTGAAGCTTTCTTT. Translating gives CASSRAPEVTEAFF.

This clone was seen just once. V and J are TRBV5-1 and TRBJ2-7; tentative D call: TRBD1 (6 bases). The germline gives CDR1 SGHRS, CDR2 YFSETQ. The CDR3 contains 16 residues. The germline V and J ends were trimmed by 4 bases and 2 bases, with 19 bases remaining between them. The CDR3 here is CASSPTRTATTYEQYF. CDR3 bases: TGCGCCAGCAGCCCGACAAGGACAGCGACAACCTACGAGCAGTACTTC.

The CDR3 region has the DNA TGTGCCAGCAGTTACTCGAACCCAGCCATGGAGACCCAGTACTTC. It encodes CASSYSNPAMETQYF. V gene TRBV6-5 combines with J gene TRBJ2-5; no firm D call. The CDR3 spans 15 residues. CDR1 is MNHEY and CDR2 is SVGAGI in the germline V gene. The V end was cut by 0 bases, the J end by 5 bases, with 13 bases between.

The table lists this clone with a few counts. The gene calls are TRBV5-1 and TRBJ2-7; 11 bases agree with TRBD2. Looked up from germline, CDR1 is SGHRS and CDR2 is YFSETQ. CDR3 size: 15 residues. The V and J ends lost 2 bases and 5 bases, in that order; junction bases with no gene match: 6. The CDR3 DNA reads as TGCGCCAGCAGCTTCACTAGCGGGAGTAATCACGAGCAGTACTTC. Its translation is CASSFTSGSNHEQYF.

This clone came up a few times. The chain employs TRBV5-6 and TRBJ1-1; D is uncertain. Deletions cut 4 bases from V and 3 bases from J, with 13 bases between. The CDR3 is made up of 14 amino acids. In germline, CDR1 is SGHDT, CDR2 YYEEEE. CDR3 nucleotide sequence: TGTGCCAGCAGCCCCGTGGACCTATACACTGAAGCTTTCTTT. It specifies CASSPVDLYTEAFF.

The genes are TRBV5-1 and TRBJ2-1; 12 bases align to TRBD2. The CDR3 is made up of 16 amino acids. CDR1 and CDR2 (germline): SGHRS, YFSETQ. J was trimmed by 4 bases and V by 0 bases; bases with no gene match: 2. The CDR3 here is CASSLGTSGIYNEQFF. The CDR3 bases are TGCGCCAGCAGCTTGGGGACTAGCGGGATTTACAATGAGCAGTTCTTC.

The chain combines TRBV11-2 with TRBJ2-5, with TRBD1 matching over 8 bases. With 5 bases clipped from V and 5 bases from J, the junction kept 7 bases outside the gene matches. This CDR3 region has 14 residues. Germline V gives CDR1 SGHAT, CDR2 FQNNGV. Written as DNA, the CDR3 is TGTGCCAGCAGCCGACAGGGGATTAGCGAGACCCAGTACTTC. Translation gives CASSRQGISETQYF.

The chain joins TRBV5-6 to TRBJ2-1; D is perhaps TRBD1 or TRBD2 (6 bases each). V lost 2 bases and J lost 7, with 19 bases in between. Germline V gene sequence: CDR1 SGHDT, CDR2 YYEEEE. The CDR3 length is 16 residues. CDR3 DNA sequence: TGTGCCAGCAGCTTCTTGGGGGGCGGCCTTGAGAATGAGCAGTTCTTC. Its protein is CASSFLGGGLENEQFF.

This clone occurred a few times. The rearrangement uses TRBV2 and TRBJ2-1; 10 bases are shared with TRBD2. Germline loops: CDR1 SNHLY, CDR2 FYNNEI. This CDR3 is 13 amino acids long. V was pared by 9 bases and J by 10 bases, with 9 bases of the junction left unmatched. The CDR3 loop reads CARSGLAFAEQFF. The CDR3, as DNA: TGTGCCAGATCGGGACTAGCGTTCGCCGAGCAGTTCTTC.

The gene calls are TRBV13 and TRBJ2-6, with 8 bases that match TRBD1. Germline lookup yields CDR1 PRHDT and CDR2 FYEKMQ (reference sequence). Unmatched junction bases numbered 4, after V lost 2 bases and J lost 4 bases. The CDR3 is 16 residues long. CDR3: CASSLQGASGANVLTF. DNA for the CDR3: TGTGCCAGCAGCTTACAGGGGGCTAGCGGGGCCAACGTCCTGACTTTC.

The chain has TRBV6-5 and TRBJ2-2; D unclear. V was cut by 6 bases and J by 7 bases, with 9 bases left in between. This CDR3 spans 12 amino acids. Looked up from germline, CDR1 is MNHEY and CDR2 is SVGAGI. CDR3 region: CASSQASGELFF. CDR3 bases: TGTGCCAGCAGCCAAGCGAGCGGGGAGCTGTTTTTT.

V and J are TRBV19 and TRBJ2-3, with D tentatively TRBD1 or TRBD2 (5 bases each). Germline V CDR1 and CDR2: LNHDA, SQIVND (reference sequence). Trimming shortened V by 2 bases and J by 4 bases, and 16 bases separated the two germline ends. This CDR3 is 16 amino acids long. The CDR3 coding sequence is TGTGCCAGTAGTATAAGGTTTCGGGACGGATCAGATACGCAGTATTTT. Its translation is CASSIRFRDGSDTQYF.

The CDR3 sequence is CATSRGRGQYNEQFF. CDR3 coding DNA: TGTGCCACCAGCAGGGGAAGGGGACAGTACAATGAGCAGTTCTTC. This chain connects TRBV15 to TRBJ2-1, with TRBD1 matching over 7 bases. CDR3 length: 15 residues. Germline V gives CDR1 LNHNV, CDR2 YYDKDF (reference sequence). The trim removed 3 bases at V and 4 bases at J, leaving 6 bases unmatched.

The chain is built from TRBV5-1 and TRBJ2-1, with D possibly TRBD1 on 5 matching bases. This CDR3 has 11 amino acids. Germline CDR1 is SGHRS and CDR2 is YFSETQ. The V and J ends lost 7 bases and 6 bases respectively, with 8 bases between them. The CDR3 loop reads CASAQGNEQFF. In DNA form, the CDR3 reads TGCGCCAGCGCGCAGGGCAATGAGCAGTTCTTC.

The chain recombines TRBV15 with TRBJ1-1; a weak D match, TRBD1 (6 bases). The CDR3 contains 13 residues. The V gene lost 0 bases and the J gene lost 6 bases, with 8 bases spanning the gap. Looked up from germline, CDR1 is LNHNV and CDR2 is YYDKDF (reference sequence). CDR3 coding DNA: TGTGCCACCAGCAGAGATGCAGGGGCTGAAGCTTTCTTT. Translating gives CATSRDAGAEAFF.

The gene calls are TRBV19 and TRBJ2-2, with 10 bases aligning to TRBD2. After removal of 8 bases from V and 3 bases from J, the junction contained 9 bases not matched to a gene. In germline, CDR1 is LNHDA, CDR2 SQIVND (reference sequence). The CDR3 runs to 16 residues. The CDR3 region has the DNA TGTGCCAGTCATGCTAGCGGGAGAAGGGACACCGGGGAGCTGTTTTTT. Translation gives CASHASGRRDTGELFF.

This chain connects TRBV7-9 to TRBJ2-4; perhaps TRBD2 as D (6 bases). CDR3 size: 16 residues. CDR1 is SEHNR and CDR2 is FQNEAQ in the germline V gene (reference sequence). The ends were cut back, 5 bases at V and 1 base at J, with 15 bases in the middle. The CDR3 nucleotides read TGTGCCAGCAGCACCTCCGGGACTGTGGCCAAAAACATTCAGTACTTC. This translates into CASSTSGTVAKNIQYF.

J is TRBJ1-5 and V is TRBV18; D is undetermined. The germline V gene has CDR1 KGHSH and CDR2 LQKENI. V was cut by 3 bases and J by 8 bases, with 11 bases left in between. The CDR3 is made up of 13 amino acids. CDR3 in amino acids: CASSPSDREPQHF. The CDR3 nucleotides read TGTGCCAGCTCACCCTCGGACCGAGAGCCCCAGCATTTT.

V is TRBV21-1 and J is TRBJ1-6. TRBV21-1 is assigned pseudogene status. The CDR3 has 14 amino acids. CDR3 sequence: CASSKSKAGSPLHF. CDR3 nucleotides: TGTGCCAGCAGCAAAAGTAAGGCCGGTTCACCCCTCCACTTT.

The rearrangement joins TRBV10-3 to TRBJ2-7; 8 bases agree with TRBD1. The V and J ends lost 3 bases and 4 bases, in that order; junction bases with no gene match: 2. The length of the CDR3 is 13 residues. Germline V gene data show CDR1 as ENHRY and CDR2 as SYGVKD. The CDR3 spells CAISDRQGYEQYF. CDR3 in DNA: TGTGCCATCAGTGACCGACAGGGGTACGAGCAGTACTTC.

The V gene is TRBV2, the J gene TRBJ1-2, with a tentative D call TRBD1 (5 bases). The germline V gene encodes CDR1 SNHLY and CDR2 FYNNEI. V was clipped by 5 bases and J by 4 bases, with 17 bases between them. The length of the CDR3 is 15 residues. The CDR3 reads CASSSPTGLAYGYTF. CDR3 nucleotide sequence: TGTGCCAGCAGTAGCCCCACAGGACTCGCCTATGGCTACACCTTC. Combining the CDR3 with reference TRBV2 and TRBJ1-2 gives the whole variable domain EPEVTQTPSHQVTQMGQEVILRCVPISNHLYFYWYRQILGQKVEFLVSFYNNEISEKSEIFDDQFSVERPDGSNFTLKIRSTKLEDSAMYFCASSSPTGLAYGYTFGSGTRLTVV.